Sequencing of this T cell receptor (beta chain) was carried out in a study of T cells in Graves' hyperthyroidism and ophthalmopathy. Study findings and constraints: With a median lead of around 6.7 months before onset, the model predicted ophthalmopathy. Most thyroid clonotypes that were expanded above 0.001 also turned up in blood. From stable hyperthyroidism, ophthalmopathy was set apart by a 13 V-J model.

Template material for amplifying TCR beta CDR3 regions consisted of RNA transcripts. The HTBI primer set was used in a first-round RT-PCR of the TCR CDR3. MiXCR, run by TCRdb on the multiplex PCR reads, gives a single entry per CDR3 protein. The profile shows approximately 700,000 distinct CDR3 sequences, roughly 45% of them singletons. This clonotype was seen a few times. No antigen is known for it. This sequence was found in an adult man with Graves' disease, either hyperthyroidism or ophthalmopathy (not recorded which). The source material was peripheral blood or thyroid tissue (not recorded which).

The CDR3 DNA is TGTGCCAGCAGCCCGTGGACAGGGCAGGGGTCACCCCTCCACTTT. Its protein product is CASSPWTGQGSPLHF. The rearrangement uses TRBV12-3 or TRBV12-4 and TRBJ1-6; 8 nucleotides agree with TRBD1. The CDR3 runs to 15 residues. The V and J ends lost 6 bases and 10 bases, in that order; junction bases with no gene match: 11.